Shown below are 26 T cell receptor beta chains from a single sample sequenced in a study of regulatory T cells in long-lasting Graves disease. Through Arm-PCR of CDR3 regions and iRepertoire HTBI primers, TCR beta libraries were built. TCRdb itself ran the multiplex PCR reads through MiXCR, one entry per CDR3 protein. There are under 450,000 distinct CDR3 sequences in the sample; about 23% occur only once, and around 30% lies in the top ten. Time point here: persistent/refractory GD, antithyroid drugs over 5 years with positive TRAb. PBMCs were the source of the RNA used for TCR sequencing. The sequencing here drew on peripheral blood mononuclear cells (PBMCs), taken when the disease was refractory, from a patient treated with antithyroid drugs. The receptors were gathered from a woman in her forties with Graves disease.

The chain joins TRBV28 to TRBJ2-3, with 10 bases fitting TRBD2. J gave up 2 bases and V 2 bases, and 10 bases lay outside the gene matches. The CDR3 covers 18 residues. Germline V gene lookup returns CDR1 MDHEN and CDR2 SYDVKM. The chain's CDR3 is CASSLVNSGRPATDTQYF. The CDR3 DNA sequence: TGTGCCAGCAGTTTAGTTAATAGCGGGAGGCCCGCCACAGATACGCAGTATTTT.

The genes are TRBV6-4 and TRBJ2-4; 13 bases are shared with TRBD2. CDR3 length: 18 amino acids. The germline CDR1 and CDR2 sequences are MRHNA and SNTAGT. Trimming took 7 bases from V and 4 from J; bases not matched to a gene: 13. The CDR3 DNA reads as TGTGCCAGCACCACCGGGACTAGCGGGGCTTCCCGAAAAAACATTCAGTACTTC. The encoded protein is CASTTGTSGASRKNIQYF.

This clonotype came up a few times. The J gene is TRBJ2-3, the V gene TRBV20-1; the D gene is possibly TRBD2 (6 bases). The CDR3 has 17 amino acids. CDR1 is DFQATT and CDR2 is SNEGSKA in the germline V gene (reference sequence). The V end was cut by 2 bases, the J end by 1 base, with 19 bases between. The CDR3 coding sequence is TGCAGTGCTAGATACAGGAGACTCAGGGAGGGCACAGATACGCAGTATTTT. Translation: CSARYRRLREGTDTQYF.

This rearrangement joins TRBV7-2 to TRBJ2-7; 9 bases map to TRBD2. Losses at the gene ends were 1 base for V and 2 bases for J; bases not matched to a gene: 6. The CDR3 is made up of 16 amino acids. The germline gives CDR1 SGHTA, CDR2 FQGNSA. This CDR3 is CASSLVGGRGAYEQYF. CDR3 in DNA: TGTGCCAGCAGCTTAGTTGGCGGGAGGGGGGCCTACGAGCAGTACTTC.

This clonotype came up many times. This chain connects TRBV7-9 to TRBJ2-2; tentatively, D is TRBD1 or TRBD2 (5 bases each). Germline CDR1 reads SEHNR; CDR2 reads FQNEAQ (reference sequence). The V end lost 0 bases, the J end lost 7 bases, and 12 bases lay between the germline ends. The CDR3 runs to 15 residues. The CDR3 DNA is TGTGCCAGCAGCTTAGCCTCAGGGACCTACGGGGAGCTGTTTTTT. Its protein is CASSLASGTYGELFF.

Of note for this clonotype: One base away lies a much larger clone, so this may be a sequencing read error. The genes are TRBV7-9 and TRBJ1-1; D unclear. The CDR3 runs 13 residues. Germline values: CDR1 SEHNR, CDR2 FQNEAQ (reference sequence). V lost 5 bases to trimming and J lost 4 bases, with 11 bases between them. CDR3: CASSLLMGTEAFF. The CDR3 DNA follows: TGTGCCAGCAGCCTCCTGATGGGCACTGAAGCTTTCTTT.

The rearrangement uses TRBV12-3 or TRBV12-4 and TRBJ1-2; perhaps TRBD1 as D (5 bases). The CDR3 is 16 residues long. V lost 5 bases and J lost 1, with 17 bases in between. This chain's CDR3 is CASSALYGTFNYGYTF. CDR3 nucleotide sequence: TGTGCCAGCAGTGCCCTCTACGGGACCTTTAACTATGGCTACACCTTC.

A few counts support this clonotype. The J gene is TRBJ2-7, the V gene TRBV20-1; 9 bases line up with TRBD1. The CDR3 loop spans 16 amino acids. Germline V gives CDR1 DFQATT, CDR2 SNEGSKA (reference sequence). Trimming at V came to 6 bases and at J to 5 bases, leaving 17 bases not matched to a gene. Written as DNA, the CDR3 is TGCAGTGCCAGAAAACCGGGACAGGGATTACGACACGAGCAGTACTTC. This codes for CSARKPGQGLRHEQYF.

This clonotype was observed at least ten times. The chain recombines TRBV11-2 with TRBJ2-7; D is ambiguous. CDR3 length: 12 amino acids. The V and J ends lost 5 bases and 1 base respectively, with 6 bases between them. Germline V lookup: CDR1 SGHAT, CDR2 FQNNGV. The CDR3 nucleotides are TGTGCCAGCAGCCCCTGGTCCTACGAGCAGTACTTC. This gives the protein CASSPWSYEQYF.

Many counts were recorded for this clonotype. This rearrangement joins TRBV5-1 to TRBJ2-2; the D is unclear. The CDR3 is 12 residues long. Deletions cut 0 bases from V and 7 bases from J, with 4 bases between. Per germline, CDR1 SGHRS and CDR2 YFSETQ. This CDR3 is CASSLAGGELFF. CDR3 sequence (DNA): TGCGCCAGCAGCTTGGCCGGCGGGGAGCTGTTTTTT. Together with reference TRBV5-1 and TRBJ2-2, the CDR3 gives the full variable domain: KAGVTQTPRYLIKTRGQQVTLSCSPISGHRSVSWYQQTPGQGLQFLFEYFSETQRNKGNFPGRFSGRQFSNSRSEMNVSTLELGDSALYLCASSLAGGELFFGEGSRLTVL.

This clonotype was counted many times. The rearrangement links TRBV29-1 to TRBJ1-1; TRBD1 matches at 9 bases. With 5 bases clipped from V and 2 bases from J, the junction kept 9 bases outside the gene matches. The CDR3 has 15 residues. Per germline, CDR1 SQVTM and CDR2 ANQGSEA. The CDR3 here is CSVSPGTGTNTEAFF. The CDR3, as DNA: TGCAGCGTTAGTCCCGGGACAGGGACCAACACTGAAGCTTTCTTT.

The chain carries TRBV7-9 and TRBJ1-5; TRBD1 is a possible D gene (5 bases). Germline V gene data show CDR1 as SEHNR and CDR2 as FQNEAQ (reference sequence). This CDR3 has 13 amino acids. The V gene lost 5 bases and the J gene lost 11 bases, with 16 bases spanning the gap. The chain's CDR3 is CASSPTESTSQHF. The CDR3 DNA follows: TGTGCCAGCAGCCCGACAGAATCTACATCCCAGCATTTT.

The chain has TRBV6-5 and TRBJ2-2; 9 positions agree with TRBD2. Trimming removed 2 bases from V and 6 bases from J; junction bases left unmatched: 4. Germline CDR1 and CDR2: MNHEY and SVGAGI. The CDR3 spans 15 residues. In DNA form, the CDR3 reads TGTGCCAGCAGTTACATGGCGGGAGGGCCCGGGGAGCTGTTTTTT. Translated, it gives CASSYMAGGPGELFF.

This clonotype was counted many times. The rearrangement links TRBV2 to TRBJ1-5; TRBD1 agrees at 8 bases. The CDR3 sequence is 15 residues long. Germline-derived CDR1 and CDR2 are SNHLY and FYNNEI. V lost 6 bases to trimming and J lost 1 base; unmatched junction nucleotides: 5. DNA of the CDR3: TGTGCCAGCAGCTTCGGACAGGGCAGCAATCAGCCCCAGCATTTT. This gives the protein CASSFGQGSNQPQHF.

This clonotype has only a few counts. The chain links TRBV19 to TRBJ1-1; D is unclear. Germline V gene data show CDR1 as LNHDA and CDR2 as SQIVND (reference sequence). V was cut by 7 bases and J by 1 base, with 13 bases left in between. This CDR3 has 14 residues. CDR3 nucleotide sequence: TGTGCCAGTATTTTTTCGAGAGCGAACACTGAAGCTTTCTTT. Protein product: CASIFSRANTEAFF.

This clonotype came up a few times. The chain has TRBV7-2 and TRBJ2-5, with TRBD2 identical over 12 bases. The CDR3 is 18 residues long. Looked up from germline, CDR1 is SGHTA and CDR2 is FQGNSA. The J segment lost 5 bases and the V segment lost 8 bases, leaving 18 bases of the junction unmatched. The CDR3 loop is CASARGLASGRALETQYF. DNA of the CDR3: TGTGCCAGCGCCCGGGGGTTGGCTAGCGGGAGGGCCTTGGAGACCCAGTACTTC.

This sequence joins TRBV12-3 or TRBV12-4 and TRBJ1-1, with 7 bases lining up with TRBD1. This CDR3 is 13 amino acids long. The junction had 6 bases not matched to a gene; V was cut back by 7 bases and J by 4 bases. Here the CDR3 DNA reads TGTGCCAGCACCCAGGGGGTTATCACTGAAGCTTTCTTT. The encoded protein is CASTQGVITEAFF.

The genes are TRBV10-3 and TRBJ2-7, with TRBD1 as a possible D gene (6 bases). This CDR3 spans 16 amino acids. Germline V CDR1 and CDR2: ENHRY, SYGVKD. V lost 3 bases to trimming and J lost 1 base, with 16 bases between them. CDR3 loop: CAISEFRGGGSYEQYF. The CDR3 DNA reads TGTGCCATCAGTGAATTCAGGGGCGGTGGGTCCTACGAGCAGTACTTC.

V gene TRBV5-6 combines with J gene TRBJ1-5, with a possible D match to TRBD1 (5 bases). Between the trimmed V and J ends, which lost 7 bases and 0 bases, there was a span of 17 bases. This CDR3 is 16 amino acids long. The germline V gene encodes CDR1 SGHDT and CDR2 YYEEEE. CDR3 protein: CASSLGRGYSNQPQHF. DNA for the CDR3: TGTGCCAGCTCCTTGGGAAGGGGCTATAGCAATCAGCCCCAGCATTTT. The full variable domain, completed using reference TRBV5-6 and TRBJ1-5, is DAGVTQSPTHLIKTRGQQVTLRCSPKSGHDTVSWYQQALGQGPQFIFQYYEEEERQRGNFPDRFSGHQFPNYSSELNVNALLLGDSALYLCASSLGRGYSNQPQHFGDGTRLSIL.

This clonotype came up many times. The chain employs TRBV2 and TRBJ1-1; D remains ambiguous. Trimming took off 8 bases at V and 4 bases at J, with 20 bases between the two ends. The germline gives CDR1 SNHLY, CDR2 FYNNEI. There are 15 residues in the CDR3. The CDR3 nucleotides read TGTGCCAGCGACCACGAAATAGGACGACCCACTGAAGCTTTCTTT. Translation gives CASDHEIGRPTEAFF.

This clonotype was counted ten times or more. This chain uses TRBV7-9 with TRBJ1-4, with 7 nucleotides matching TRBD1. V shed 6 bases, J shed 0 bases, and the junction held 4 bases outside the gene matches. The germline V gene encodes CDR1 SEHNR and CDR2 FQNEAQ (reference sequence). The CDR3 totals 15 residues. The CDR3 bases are TGTGCCAGCAGTTCCGGGACAGCAACTAATGAAAAACTGTTTTTT. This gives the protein CASSSGTATNEKLFF.

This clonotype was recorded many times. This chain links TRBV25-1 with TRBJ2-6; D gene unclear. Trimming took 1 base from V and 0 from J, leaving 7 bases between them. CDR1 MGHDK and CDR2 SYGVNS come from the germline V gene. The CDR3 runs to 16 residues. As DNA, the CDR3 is TGTGCCAGCAGTGAATCCGGACGCTCTGGGGCCAACGTCCTGACTTTC. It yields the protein CASSESGRSGANVLTF.

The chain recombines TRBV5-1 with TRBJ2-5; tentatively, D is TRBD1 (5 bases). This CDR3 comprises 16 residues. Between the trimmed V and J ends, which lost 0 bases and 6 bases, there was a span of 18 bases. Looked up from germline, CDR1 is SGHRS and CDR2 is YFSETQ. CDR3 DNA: TGCGCCAGCAGCTTGGCGACTCAGGGTCATGTAAAGACCCAGTACTTC. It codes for CASSLATQGHVKTQYF.

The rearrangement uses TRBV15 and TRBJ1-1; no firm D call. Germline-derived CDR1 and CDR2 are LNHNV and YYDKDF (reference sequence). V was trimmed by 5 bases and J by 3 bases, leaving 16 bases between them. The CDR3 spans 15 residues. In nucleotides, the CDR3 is TGTGCCACCAGCCCTCCCTTGGCCACTTACACTGAAGCTTTCTTT. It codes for CATSPPLATYTEAFF.

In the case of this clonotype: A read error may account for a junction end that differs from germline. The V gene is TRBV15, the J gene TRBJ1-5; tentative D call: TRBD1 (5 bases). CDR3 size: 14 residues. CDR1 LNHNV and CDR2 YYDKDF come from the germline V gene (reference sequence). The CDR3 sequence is CTTQRQLGDQPQHF. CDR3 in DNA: TGTACCACCCAACGACAGTTGGGGGATCAGCCCCAGCATTTT.

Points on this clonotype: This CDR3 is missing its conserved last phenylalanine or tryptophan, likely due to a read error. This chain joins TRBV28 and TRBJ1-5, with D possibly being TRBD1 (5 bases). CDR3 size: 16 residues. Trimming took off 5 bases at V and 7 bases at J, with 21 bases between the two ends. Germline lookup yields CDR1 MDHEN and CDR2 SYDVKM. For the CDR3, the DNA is TGTGCCAGCAGTCCCGGCGGGCAGGGTCGATCCCAGCCCCAGCATTCT. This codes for CASSPGGQGRSQPQHS.